This TCR beta chain derives from a study of blood T cells in healthy people across ages. The CDR3 runs to 14 residues. V was clipped by 2 bases and J by 4 bases, with 8 bases between them. From germline, CDR1 is SNHLY and CDR2 FYNNEI. It was with a sample-barcoded 5' primer and a J-beta primer mix that a second PCR of roughly 7 to 12 cycles was run. TCRdb re-analysed the 5' RACE reads in MiXCR, keeping a single row per CDR3 protein. The profile shows approximately 960,000 distinct CDR3 sequences, roughly 28% of them singletons. Another study also made use of these data, one on T cells of mothers and their children. That publication notes: Three healthy Caucasian mothers, along with their six children, were the donors. The overlap seen between related mothers and children slightly exceeded that of unrelated pairs, though not significantly.

The rearrangement uses TRBV2 and TRBJ1-4; tentatively, D is TRBD1 (6 bases). The clonotype originates from a woman aged 40 to 50 in good health. Sequenced input: blood. CDR3 region: CASSEKGGNEKLFF. CDR3 bases: TGTGCCAGCAGTGAAAAGGGGGGTAATGAAAAACTGTTTTTT.